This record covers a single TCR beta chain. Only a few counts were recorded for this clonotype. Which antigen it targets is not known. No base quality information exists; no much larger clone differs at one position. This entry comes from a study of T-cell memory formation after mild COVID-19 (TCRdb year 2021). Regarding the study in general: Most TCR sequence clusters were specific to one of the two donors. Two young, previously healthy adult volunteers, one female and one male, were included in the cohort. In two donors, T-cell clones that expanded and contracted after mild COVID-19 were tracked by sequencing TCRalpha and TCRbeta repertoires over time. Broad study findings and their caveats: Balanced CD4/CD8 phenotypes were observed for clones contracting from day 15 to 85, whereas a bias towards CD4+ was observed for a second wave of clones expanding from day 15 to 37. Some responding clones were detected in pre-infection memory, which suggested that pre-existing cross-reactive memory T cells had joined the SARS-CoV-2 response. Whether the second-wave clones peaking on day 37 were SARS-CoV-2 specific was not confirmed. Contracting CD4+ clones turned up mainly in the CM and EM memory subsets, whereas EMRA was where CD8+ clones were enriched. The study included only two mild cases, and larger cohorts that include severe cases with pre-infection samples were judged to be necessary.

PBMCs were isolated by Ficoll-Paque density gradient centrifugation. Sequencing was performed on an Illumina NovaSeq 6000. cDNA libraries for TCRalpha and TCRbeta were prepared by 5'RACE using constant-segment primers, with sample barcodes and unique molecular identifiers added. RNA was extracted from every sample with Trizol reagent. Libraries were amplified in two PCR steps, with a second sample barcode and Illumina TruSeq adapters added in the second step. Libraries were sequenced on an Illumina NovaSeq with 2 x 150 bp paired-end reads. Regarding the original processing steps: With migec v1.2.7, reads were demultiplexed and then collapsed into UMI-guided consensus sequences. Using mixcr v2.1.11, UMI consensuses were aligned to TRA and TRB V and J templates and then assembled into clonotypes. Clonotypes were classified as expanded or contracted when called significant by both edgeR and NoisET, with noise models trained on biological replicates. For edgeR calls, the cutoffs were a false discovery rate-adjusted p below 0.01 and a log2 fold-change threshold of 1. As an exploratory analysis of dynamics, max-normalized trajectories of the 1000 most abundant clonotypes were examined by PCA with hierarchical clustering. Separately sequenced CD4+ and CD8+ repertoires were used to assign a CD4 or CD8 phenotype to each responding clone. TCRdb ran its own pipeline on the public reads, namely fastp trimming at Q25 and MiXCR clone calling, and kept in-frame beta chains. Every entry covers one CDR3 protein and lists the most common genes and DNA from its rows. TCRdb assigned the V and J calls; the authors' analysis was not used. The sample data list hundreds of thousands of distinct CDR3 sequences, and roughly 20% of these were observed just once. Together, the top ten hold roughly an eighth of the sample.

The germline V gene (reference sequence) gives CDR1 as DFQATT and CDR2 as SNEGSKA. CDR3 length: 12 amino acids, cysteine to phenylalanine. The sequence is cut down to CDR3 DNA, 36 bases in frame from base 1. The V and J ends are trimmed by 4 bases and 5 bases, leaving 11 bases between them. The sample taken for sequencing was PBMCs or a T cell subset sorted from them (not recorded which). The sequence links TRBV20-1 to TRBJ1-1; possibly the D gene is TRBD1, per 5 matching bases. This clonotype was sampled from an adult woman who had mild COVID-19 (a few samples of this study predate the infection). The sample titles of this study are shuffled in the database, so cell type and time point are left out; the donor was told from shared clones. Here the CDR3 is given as CSAKRGETEAFF. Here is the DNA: TGCAGTGCTAAGAGAGGGGAGACTGAAGCTTTCTTT.